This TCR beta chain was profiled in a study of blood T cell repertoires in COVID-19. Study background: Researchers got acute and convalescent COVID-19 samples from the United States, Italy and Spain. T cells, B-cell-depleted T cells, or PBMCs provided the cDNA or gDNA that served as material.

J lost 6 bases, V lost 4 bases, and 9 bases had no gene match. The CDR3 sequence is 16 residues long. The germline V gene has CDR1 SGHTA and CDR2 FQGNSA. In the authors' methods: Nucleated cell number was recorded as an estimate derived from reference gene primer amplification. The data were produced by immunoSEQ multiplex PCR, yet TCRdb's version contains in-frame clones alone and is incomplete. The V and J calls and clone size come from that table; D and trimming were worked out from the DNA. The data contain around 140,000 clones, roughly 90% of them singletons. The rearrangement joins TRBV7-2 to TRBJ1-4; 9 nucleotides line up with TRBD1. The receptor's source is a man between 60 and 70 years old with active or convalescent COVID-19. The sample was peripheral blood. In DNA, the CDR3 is TGTGCCAGCAGCTCGAGGGGGACAGGGTACGATGAAAAACTGTTTTTT. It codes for CASSSRGTGYDEKLFF. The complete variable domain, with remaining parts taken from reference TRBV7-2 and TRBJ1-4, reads GAGVSQSPSNKVTEKGKDVELRCDPISGHTALYWYRQSLGQGLEFLIYFQGNSAPDKSGLPSDRFSAERTGGSVSTLTIQRTQQEDSAVYLCASSSRGTGYDEKLFFGSGTQLSVL.